The 32 T cell receptor beta chains below were found in one sample sequenced in a study of post-analysis software for immune sequencing data. Study outcomes and limitations: TRBV segments more frequent in patients than in controls numbered several and included TRBV5-6, TRBV5-1 and TRBV20-1.

Prepared TCR beta cDNA libraries contained unique molecular identifiers. In TCRdb, the PCR reads were re-called with MiXCR into one record per CDR3 protein. The sample contains 820,000 or so distinct CDR3 sequences, roughly 58% of which appear only once. These receptors have no identified antigens. Input material: blood. These TCRs come from a girl between 10 and 17 years old with multiple sclerosis.

The rearrangement joins TRBV6-6 to TRBJ2-5, with a tentative D call TRBD1 (6 bases). Per the germline V gene, CDR1 is MNHNY and CDR2 is SVGAGI (reference sequence). The CDR3 loop spans 16 amino acids. V shed 0 bases and J shed 2 bases, with 13 bases lying between them. This CDR3 is CASSYSKGVSQETQYF. For the CDR3, the DNA is TGTGCCAGCAGTTACTCGAAGGGGGTATCACAAGAGACCCAGTACTTC.

This clonotype was seen more than once but under ten times. CDR3: CASHPTTGLYGYTF. As DNA, the CDR3 is TGTGCCAGCCACCCCACCACAGGGCTCTATGGCTACACCTTC. The chain employs TRBV27 and TRBJ1-2, with D possibly being TRBD1 (6 bases). V dropped 8 bases and J dropped 4 bases, with 17 bases sitting between them. Germline V gene sequence: CDR1 MNHEY, CDR2 SMNVEV (reference sequence). The CDR3 loop spans 14 amino acids.

The chain joins TRBV7-9 to TRBJ2-7, with 9 nucleotides matching TRBD2. Germline trimming cut 1 base from V and 3 bases from J; bases unmatched to any gene: 4. Germline CDR1 and CDR2: SEHNR and FQNEAQ (reference sequence). This CDR3 contains 15 residues. The CDR3 sequence is CASSLVSGSVYEQYF. The DNA of the CDR3 is TGTGCCAGCAGCTTAGTTAGCGGGAGCGTCTACGAGCAGTACTTC.

The V and J genes are TRBV7-9 and TRBJ2-3; TRBD2 aligns across 8 bases. The germline V gene has CDR1 SEHNR and CDR2 FQNEAQ (reference sequence). V shed 3 bases and J 2 bases; nucleotides not matched to a gene: 10. The CDR3 is 17 amino acids. CDR3 sequence (DNA): TGTGCCAGCAGCTTGGGGAGCGGGGGATTCGTCACAGATACGCAGTATTTT. Its translation: CASSLGSGGFVTDTQYF.

This clonotype came up many times. V usage is TRBV7-2 and J usage is TRBJ2-1; D tentatively reads TRBD1 or TRBD2 (5 bases each). The CDR3 spans 14 residues. Trimming took 1 base from V and 1 from J, leaving 5 bases between them. Germline V gene lookup returns CDR1 SGHTA and CDR2 FQGNSA. The CDR3 loop is CASSLGGSYNEQFF. As DNA, the CDR3 is TGTGCCAGCAGCTTAGGGGGGTCCTACAATGAGCAGTTCTTC.

The rearrangement uses TRBV5-1 and TRBJ2-7; 9 bases line up with TRBD1. Germline loops: CDR1 SGHRS, CDR2 YFSETQ. This CDR3 has 16 amino acids. V lost 4 bases to trimming and J lost 4 bases; unmatched junction nucleotides: 12. As DNA, the CDR3 is TGCGCCAGCAGCACCCGAACCGGGACAGGGTTATACGAGCAGTACTTC. Translated, it gives CASSTRTGTGLYEQYF.

V is TRBV20-1 and J is TRBJ1-4; D not certain. Germline V gene data show CDR1 as DFQATT and CDR2 as SNEGSKA (reference sequence). V lost 6 bases, J lost 2 bases, and 10 bases lay in between. The length of the CDR3 is 13 residues. The CDR3 sequence: CSASDLTNEKLFF. In DNA form, the CDR3 reads TGCAGTGCCTCCGACCTGACTAATGAAAAACTGTTTTTT.

This clonotype came up once. The V gene is TRBV5-1, the J gene TRBJ2-5; 8 nucleotides align to TRBD1. CDR1 is SGHRS and CDR2 is YFSETQ in the germline V gene. There are 18 residues in the CDR3. V was clipped by 0 bases and J by 1 base; unmatched bases: 11. The CDR3 nucleotides read TGCGCCAGCAGCTTGGCCTTACGGACAGGGTTCGCCCAAGAGACCCAGTACTTC. It yields the protein CASSLALRTGFAQETQYF.

The chain has TRBV2 and TRBJ1-4, with D unresolved. V was cut by 7 bases and J by 6 bases, with 12 bases left in between. This CDR3 is built from 13 residues. Germline V gene sequence: CDR1 SNHLY, CDR2 FYNNEI. CDR3 bases: TGTGCCAGCAAAACCTCACCTTATGAAAAACTGTTTTTT. Amino acids: CASKTSPYEKLFF.

The gene calls are TRBV12-3 or TRBV12-4 and TRBJ2-3; 7 bases fit TRBD1. With V trimmed by 4 bases and J by 2 bases, 6 bases remained unmatched. There are 15 residues in the CDR3. CDR3 bases: TGTGCCAGCAGTTCCTACAGGGGCCCCACAGATACGCAGTATTTT. This sequence encodes CASSSYRGPTDTQYF.

This clonotype was counted between two and nine times. The chain has TRBV29-1 and TRBJ2-3; D gene unclear. The germline gives CDR1 SQVTM, CDR2 ANQGSEA. V gave up 3 bases and J gave up 1 base, with 5 bases separating them. The CDR3 contains 12 residues. The CDR3 is CSVEFGTDTQYF. The CDR3 coding sequence is TGCAGCGTTGAGTTCGGCACAGATACGCAGTATTTT.

The chain has TRBV2 and TRBJ2-3, with D uncertain. V was clipped by 7 bases and J by 3 bases, with 11 bases between them. CDR3 length equals 13 residues. Per germline, CDR1 SNHLY and CDR2 FYNNEI. The CDR3: CASNGARTDTQYF. In DNA, the CDR3 is TGTGCCAGCAACGGAGCCCGGACAGATACGCAGTATTTT.

The CDR3 is CASSLDYPGANVLTF. In DNA, the CDR3 is TGTGCCAGCAGCTTAGATTACCCCGGGGCCAACGTCCTGACTTTC. V usage is TRBV7-9 and J usage is TRBJ2-6; D uncertain. The CDR3 sequence is 15 residues long. Trimming took off 1 base at V and 4 bases at J, with 8 bases between the two ends. The V gene's germline CDR1 is SEHNR and CDR2 FQNEAQ (reference sequence).

V usage is TRBV20-1 and J usage is TRBJ2-1; the match to TRBD2 covers 12 bases. Unmatched junction bases numbered 10, after V lost 6 bases and J lost 1 base. CDR1 DFQATT and CDR2 SNEGSKA come from the germline V gene (reference sequence). The CDR3 is made up of 17 amino acids. The CDR3 sequence is CSALPSGRARSYNEQFF. DNA for the CDR3: TGCAGTGCCCTCCCTAGCGGGAGGGCCAGATCCTACAATGAGCAGTTCTTC.

This clonotype came up a few times. V usage is TRBV2 and J usage is TRBJ2-7; no reliable D call. The CDR3 runs to 10 residues. Germline V gene lookup returns CDR1 SNHLY and CDR2 FYNNEI. The V gene lost 3 bases and the J gene lost 4 bases, with 1 base spanning the gap. As DNA, the CDR3 is TGTGCCAGCAGTGAGTACGAGCAGTACTTC. This encodes CASSEYEQYF.

The J gene is TRBJ2-5, the V gene TRBV6-5; D is unresolved. V was clipped by 2 bases and J by 4 bases, with 8 bases between them. In germline, CDR1 is MNHEY, CDR2 SVGAGI. The CDR3 has 13 residues. CDR3 in amino acids: CASSYVGGETQYF. DNA for the CDR3: TGTGCCAGCAGTTACGTGGGTGGAGAGACCCAGTACTTC.

The rearrangement uses TRBV6-5 and TRBJ1-2; D gene uncertain. Germline V gene lookup returns CDR1 MNHEY and CDR2 SVGAGI. Trimming cost V 0 bases and J 2 bases, with 7 bases left between them. The CDR3 is made up of 14 amino acids. DNA for the CDR3: TGTGCCAGCAGTTACTCGCTAGGGAACTATGGCTACACCTTC. It translates to CASSYSLGNYGYTF.

Here the CDR3 DNA reads TGTGCCAGCATCTCGGACGTCTACGAGAGGGGCTACACCTTC. Amino acid sequence: CASISDVYERGYTF. The chain carries TRBV12-3 or TRBV12-4 and TRBJ1-2, with D hard to call. The germline V and J ends were trimmed by 7 bases and 8 bases, with 20 bases remaining between them. The CDR3 extends over 14 amino acids.

The chain joins TRBV6-2 or TRBV6-3 to TRBJ2-2; D ambiguous. Germline CDR1 is MNHEY and CDR2 is SVGEGT. The V gene lost 2 bases and the J gene lost 1 base, with 5 bases spanning the gap. The CDR3 contains 14 residues. DNA of the CDR3: TGTGCCAGCAGTTACCACCTGAACACCGGGGAGCTGTTTTTT. Protein: CASSYHLNTGELFF.

The J gene is TRBJ2-3, the V gene TRBV20-1; TRBD1 agrees at 11 bases. This CDR3 is 13 amino acids long. Looked up from germline, CDR1 is DFQATT and CDR2 is SNEGSKA (reference sequence). The CDR3 sequence is CAIGQGATDTQYF. In DNA, the CDR3 is TGCGCGATTGGACAGGGGGCCACAGATACGCAGTATTTT.

This clonotype was seen a few times. A junction end diverges from the germline sequence, so it may reflect a read error. The V gene is TRBV29-1, the J gene TRBJ1-2; D is perhaps TRBD1 (5 bases). Germline V gives CDR1 SQVTM, CDR2 ANQGSEA. The CDR3 has 14 amino acids. For the CDR3, the DNA is TGCAGTGTTGTAGCGGGGGATCCGGGCTATGGCTACACCTTC. This translates into CSVVAGDPGYGYTF.

The chain employs TRBV29-1 and TRBJ2-1; 11 positions match TRBD1. This CDR3 is 15 amino acids long. Unmatched junction bases numbered 7, after V lost 6 bases and J lost 3 bases. Germline V gene data show CDR1 as SQVTM and CDR2 as ANQGSEA. CDR3 sequence reads: CSVGTGTGGYNEQFF. CDR3 coding DNA: TGCAGCGTCGGGACCGGGACAGGGGGCTACAATGAGCAGTTCTTC.

This clonotype came up a few times. The CDR3 spells CAISESPRTSSYEQYF. The CDR3 nucleotides are TGTGCCATCAGTGAGTCGCCCAGGACCTCATCCTACGAGCAGTACTTC. The rearrangement links TRBV10-3 to TRBJ2-7, with D unresolved. Germline V gene sequence: CDR1 ENHRY, CDR2 SYGVKD. The germline V and J ends were trimmed by 0 bases and 1 base, with 13 bases remaining between them. The CDR3 has 16 amino acids.

In this sample, this clonotype turned up a few times. This chain links TRBV20-1 with TRBJ1-2, with D possibly matching TRBD1 (5 bases). This CDR3 comprises 14 residues. V was trimmed by 2 bases and J by 5 bases, leaving 15 bases between them. Germline loops: CDR1 DFQATT, CDR2 SNEGSKA (reference sequence). CDR3 DNA: TGCAGTGCTAGATACCCGACAGCCGGGTATGGCTACACCTTC. This sequence encodes CSARYPTAGYGYTF.

This chain links TRBV2 with TRBJ2-1; no reliable D call. Germline V gives CDR1 SNHLY, CDR2 FYNNEI. V was pared by 10 bases and J by 9 bases, with 19 bases between. This CDR3 spans 13 amino acids. The CDR3 is CANDPTGRPEQFF. The CDR3 bases are TGTGCCAACGATCCGACTGGGCGGCCTGAGCAGTTCTTC.

The chain is built from TRBV5-1 and TRBJ2-7, with D tentatively TRBD1 (6 bases). Near its end, the DNA agrees better with TRBJ2-5, so the J call may be wrong. CDR3 length: 15 residues. Per germline, CDR1 SGHRS and CDR2 YFSETQ. The CDR3 bases are TGCGCCAGCAGCACCTCAGGGGCCTGGAGAGAGACCCAGTACTTC. It codes for CASSTSGAWRETQYF.

The chain recombines TRBV7-2 with TRBJ2-3; D is possibly TRBD2 (6 bases). Germline V gene sequence: CDR1 SGHTA, CDR2 FQGNSA. This CDR3 is built from 17 residues. Trimming stripped 5 bases from V and 3 bases from J, with 21 bases between. CDR3 protein: CASSPLVGGSGTDTQYF. DNA for the CDR3: TGTGCCAGCAGCCCCCTCGTTGGGGGGTCTGGTACAGATACGCAGTATTTT.

This chain links TRBV27 with TRBJ1-1; the D gene is possibly TRBD1 (6 bases). This CDR3 is 15 amino acids long. The ends were cut back, 4 bases at V and 3 bases at J, with 15 bases in the middle. CDR1 MNHEY and CDR2 SMNVEV come from the germline V gene (reference sequence). CDR3 DNA: TGTGCCAGCAGTTCTAGGGGGGGTTTGGACACTGAAGCTTTCTTT. It translates to CASSSRGGLDTEAFF.

The rearrangement links TRBV20-1 to TRBJ2-4; tentative D call: TRBD1 (6 bases). The J call may be incorrect, as the DNA end agrees better with TRBJ2-5. CDR1 DFQATT and CDR2 SNEGSKA come from the germline V gene (reference sequence). The CDR3 has 11 residues. Written as DNA, the CDR3 is TGCAGTTCGACAGGTCAAGAGACCCAGTACTTC. Translated, it gives CSSTGQETQYF.

A few counts support this clonotype. The rearrangement links TRBV29-1 to TRBJ2-1, with a possible D match to TRBD1 (5 bases). The germline V and J ends were trimmed by 4 bases and 5 bases, with 21 bases remaining between them. CDR1 SQVTM and CDR2 ANQGSEA come from the germline V gene. This CDR3 is 16 amino acids long. Written as DNA, the CDR3 is TGCAGCGTTGGGGGCTGGGTCACCCAAATACACAATGAGCAGTTCTTC. Encoded protein: CSVGGWVTQIHNEQFF.

CDR3 residues: CASSLAAAGGQETQYF. The CDR3 nucleotides are TGTGCCAGCAGCTTAGCGGCAGCGGGGGGACAAGAGACCCAGTACTTC. The chain links TRBV7-2 to TRBJ2-5; 9 bases agree with TRBD2. V shed 0 bases, J shed 2 bases, and the junction held 4 bases outside the gene matches. This CDR3 spans 16 amino acids. Germline loops: CDR1 SGHTA, CDR2 FQGNSA.

CDR3 DNA: TGCAGTGCTTTTCAATGGGCTAGCGGGAGGTACGAGCAGTACTTC. Protein sequence: CSAFQWASGRYEQYF. This chain connects TRBV20-1 to TRBJ2-7, with TRBD2 identical over 11 bases. V was pared by 5 bases and J by 4 bases, with 10 bases of the junction left unmatched. From germline, CDR1 is DFQATT and CDR2 SNEGSKA (reference sequence). The length of the CDR3 is 15 residues.